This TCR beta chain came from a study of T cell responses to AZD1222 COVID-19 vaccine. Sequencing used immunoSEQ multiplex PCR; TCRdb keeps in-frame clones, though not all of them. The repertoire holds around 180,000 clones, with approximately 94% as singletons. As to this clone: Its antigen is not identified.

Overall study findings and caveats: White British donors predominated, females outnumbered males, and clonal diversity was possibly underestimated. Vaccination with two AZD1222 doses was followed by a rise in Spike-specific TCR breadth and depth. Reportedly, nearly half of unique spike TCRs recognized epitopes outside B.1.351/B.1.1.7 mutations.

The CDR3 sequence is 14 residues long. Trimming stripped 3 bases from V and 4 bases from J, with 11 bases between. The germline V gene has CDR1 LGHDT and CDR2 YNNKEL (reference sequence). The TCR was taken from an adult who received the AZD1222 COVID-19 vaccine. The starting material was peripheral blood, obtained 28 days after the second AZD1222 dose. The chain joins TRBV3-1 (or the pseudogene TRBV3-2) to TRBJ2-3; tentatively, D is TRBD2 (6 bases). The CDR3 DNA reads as TGTGCCAGCAGCCAGGGACTCAATTCAGATACGCAGTATTTT. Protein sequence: CASSQGLNSDTQYF.